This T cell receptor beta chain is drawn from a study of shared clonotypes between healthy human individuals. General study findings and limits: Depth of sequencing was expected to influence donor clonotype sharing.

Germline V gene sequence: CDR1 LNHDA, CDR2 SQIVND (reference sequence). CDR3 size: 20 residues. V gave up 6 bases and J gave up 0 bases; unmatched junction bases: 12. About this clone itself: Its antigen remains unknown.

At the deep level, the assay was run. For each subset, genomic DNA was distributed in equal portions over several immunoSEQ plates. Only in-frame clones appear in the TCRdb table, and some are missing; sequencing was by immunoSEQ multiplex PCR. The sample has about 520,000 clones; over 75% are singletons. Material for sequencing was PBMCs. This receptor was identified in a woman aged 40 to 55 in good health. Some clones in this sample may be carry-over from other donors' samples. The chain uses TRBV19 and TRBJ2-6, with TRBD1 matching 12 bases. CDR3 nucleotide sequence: TGTGCCAGTAGACAGACCGGGACAGGGGGCTATCCCTCTGGGGCCAACGTCCTGACTTTC. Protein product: CASRQTGTGGYPSGANVLTF.